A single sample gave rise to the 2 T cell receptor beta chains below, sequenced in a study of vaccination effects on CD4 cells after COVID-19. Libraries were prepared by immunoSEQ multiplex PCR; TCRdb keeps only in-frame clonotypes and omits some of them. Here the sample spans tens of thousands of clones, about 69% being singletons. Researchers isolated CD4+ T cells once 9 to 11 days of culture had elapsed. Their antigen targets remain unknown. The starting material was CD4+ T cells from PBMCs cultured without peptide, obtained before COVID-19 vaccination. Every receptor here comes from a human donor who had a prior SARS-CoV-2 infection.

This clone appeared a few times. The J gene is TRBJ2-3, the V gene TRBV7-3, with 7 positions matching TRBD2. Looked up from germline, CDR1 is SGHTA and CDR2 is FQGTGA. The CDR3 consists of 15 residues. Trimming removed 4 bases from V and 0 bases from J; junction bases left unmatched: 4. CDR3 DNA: TGTGCCAGCAGCTCGGGACTATATAGCACAGATACGCAGTATTTT. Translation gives CASSSGLYSTDTQYF.

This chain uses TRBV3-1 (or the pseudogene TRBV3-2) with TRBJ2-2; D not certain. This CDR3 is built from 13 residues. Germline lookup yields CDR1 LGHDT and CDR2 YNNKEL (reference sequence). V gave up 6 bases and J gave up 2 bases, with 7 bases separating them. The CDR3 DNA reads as TGTGCCAGCAGAAAACAAAACACCGGGGAGCTGTTTTTT. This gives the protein CASRKQNTGELFF.